The text below deals with one TCR beta chain. The protocol was immunoSEQ multiplex PCR, while the TCRdb copy is restricted to in-frame clones and leaves out a portion. Of a few hundred thousand clones listed, 75% to 95% are singletons. This sample was taken from a study of blood T cell repertoires in COVID-19. Enrollment of patients from Seattle took place during active infection, with longitudinal follow-up. From germline, CDR1 is MDHEN and CDR2 SYDVKM. The junction had 5 bases not matched to a gene; V was cut back by 3 bases and J by 2 bases. The CDR3 sequence is 16 residues long. The receptor comes from a woman in her 30s with COVID-19, enrolled during active disease. Sequenced material: peripheral blood. The chain links TRBV28 to TRBJ2-1, with 9 nucleotides matching TRBD2. CDR3: CASSFSGSYAYNEQFF. The CDR3 DNA follows: TGTGCCAGCAGTTTTAGCGGGAGTTACGCCTACAATGAGCAGTTCTTC.